This T cell receptor (beta chain) originates from a study of graft-versus-host responses after intestinal transplantation. Method: immunoSEQ multiplex PCR; TCRdb's copy keeps in-frame clones and lacks some. Of 78,000 or so clones listed, roughly 84% were seen once; the top ten hold roughly 8%. Notes on this clone: The antigen is undetermined.

The receptor's source is a human donor who was the organ donor for an intestinal transplant. Material: unstimulated CD8+ T cells sorted from spleen or lymph node cells, obtained before transplant.

The CDR3 coding sequence is TGTGCCATCAGAGACCTTAGCGGGCAAAAGTATGAGCAGTTCTTC. This sequence encodes CAIRDLSGQKYEQFF. The chain recombines TRBV10-3 with TRBJ2-1; 7 bases line up with TRBD2. The CDR3 is 15 amino acids. Trimming removed 6 bases from V and 8 bases from J; junction bases left unmatched: 13. Germline V gene lookup returns CDR1 ENHRY and CDR2 SYGVKD.